The 24 T cell receptor beta chains below all came from one sample that was sequenced in a study of shared clonotypes between healthy human individuals. Profiling relied on immunoSEQ multiplex PCR, and the TCRdb table lists in-frame clones only, not all of them. The sample has around 2.1 million clones, 93% seen once. CD45RO-negative CD8 cells positively selected for CCR7 made up the naive population, which excluded terminally differentiated effector memory CD45RA+ cells. The sample consisted of naive CD8+ T cells from PBMCs. These receptors were taken from a man aged 18 to 29 in good health. Some clones in this sample may be carry-over from other donors' samples.

V is TRBV6-5 and J is TRBJ2-7; perhaps D is TRBD1 or TRBD2 (5 bases each). Looked up from germline, CDR1 is MNHEY and CDR2 is SVGAGI. The CDR3 spans 15 residues. Deletions cut 5 bases from V and 0 bases from J, with 14 bases between. Here the CDR3 DNA reads TGTGCCAGCAGTCCCCGGGGCTGGAGCTCCTACGAGCAGTACTTC. Amino acids: CASSPRGWSSYEQYF.

The genes are TRBV5-8 and TRBJ2-7; TRBD2 aligns across 9 bases. The germline CDR1 and CDR2 sequences are SGHTS and YDEGEE. Trimming took 0 bases from V and 3 from J; bases not matched to a gene: 7. The CDR3 contains 16 residues. The DNA of the CDR3 is TGTGCCAGCAGCTTGGCGGGGCGGGAGGGCCTCTACGAGCAGTACTTC. Its protein product is CASSLAGREGLYEQYF.

V is TRBV7-3 and J is TRBJ2-2, with 9 bases that match TRBD1. V shed 1 base and J 1 base; nucleotides not matched to a gene: 4. Germline CDR1 and CDR2: SGHTA and FQGTGA. This CDR3 has 17 residues. In nucleotides, the CDR3 is TGTGCCAGCAGCTTAAGTTTGGGACAGGGGAACACCGGGGAGCTGTTTTTT. This translates into CASSLSLGQGNTGELFF. Looking up the rest from reference TRBV7-3 and TRBJ2-2 gives the full variable domain: GAGVSQTPSNKVTEKGKYVELRCDPISGHTALYWYRQSLGQGPEFLIYFQGTGAADDSGLPNDRFFAVRPEGSVSTLKIQRTERGDSAVYLCASSLSLGQGNTGELFFGEGSRLTVL.

The rearrangement joins TRBV18 to TRBJ1-1; 8 bases agree with TRBD1. V lost 3 bases to trimming and J lost 11 bases; unmatched junction nucleotides: 5. Germline values: CDR1 KGHSH, CDR2 LQKENI. This CDR3 has 12 amino acids. CDR3 nucleotides: TGTGCCAGCTCACCCTTGGGACAGGAGGCTTTCTTT. Its translation is CASSPLGQEAFF.

The V and J genes are TRBV7-9 and TRBJ2-3; no clear D. Germline CDR1 is SEHNR and CDR2 is FQNEAQ (reference sequence). CDR3 size: 14 residues. Trimming stripped 2 bases from V and 5 bases from J, with 11 bases between. The CDR3 nucleotides are TGTGCCAGCAGCTTAACAAATCAGGAAGATACGCAGTATTTT. It encodes CASSLTNQEDTQYF.

The rearrangement uses TRBV7-3 and TRBJ2-5; 8 bases fit TRBD2. J gave up 4 bases and V 5 bases, and 12 bases lay outside the gene matches. CDR3 size: 16 residues. Germline CDR1 SGHTA, CDR2 FQGTGA. The DNA of the CDR3 is TGTGCCAGCAGCCCGGGGAGGGCGGGAGGCCCAGAGACCCAGTACTTC. Translating it yields CASSPGRAGGPETQYF.

This clone was detected once. J is TRBJ1-1 and V is TRBV27; TRBD1 aligns across 9 bases. V gave up 4 bases and J gave up 1 base; unmatched junction bases: 7. The CDR3 has 16 amino acids. Germline V gene data show CDR1 as MNHEY and CDR2 as SMNVEV (reference sequence). CDR3 coding DNA: TGTGCCAGCAGTTACAGGGGGCTCATGTCGAACACTGAAGCTTTCTTT. Its translation: CASSYRGLMSNTEAFF.

This clone was seen once. Other DNA sequences of this sample code for an identical CDR3. The chain is built from TRBV13 and TRBJ2-7; D perhaps matches TRBD2 (6 bases). CDR3 length: 12 residues. Looked up from germline, CDR1 is PRHDT and CDR2 is FYEKMQ (reference sequence). V was clipped by 3 bases and J by 5 bases, with 8 bases between them. CDR3 DNA sequence: TGTGCCAGCAGCTTTGGAGGGAACGAGCAGTACTTC. Translated: CASSFGGNEQYF.

This rearrangement joins TRBV6-6 to TRBJ2-7, with 7 nucleotides matching TRBD2. The CDR3 covers 15 residues. In germline, CDR1 is MNHNY, CDR2 SVGAGI (reference sequence). The V gene end was trimmed by 0 bases and the J gene end by 0 bases; junction bases not matched to a gene: 2. In DNA, the CDR3 is TGTGCCAGCAGTTACTCTGAGCGGGACTCCTACGAGCAGTACTTC. As protein: CASSYSERDSYEQYF.

CDR3 DNA sequence: TGTGCCAGCAGCTTGCGGGAGAGCACAGATACGCAGTATTTT. Protein sequence: CASSLRESTDTQYF. V is TRBV5-6 and J is TRBJ2-3; D is possibly TRBD2 (6 bases). V was clipped by 1 base and J by 0 bases, with 6 bases between them. Germline V lookup: CDR1 SGHDT, CDR2 YYEEEE. This CDR3 region has 14 residues.

J is TRBJ1-5 and V is TRBV7-9, with D uncertain. Germline CDR1 is SEHNR and CDR2 is FQNEAQ (reference sequence). Trimming took 7 bases from V and 4 from J, leaving 11 bases between them. CDR3 size: 13 residues. CDR3 region: CASTHGPNQPQHF. DNA for the CDR3: TGTGCCAGCACCCACGGGCCTAATCAGCCCCAGCATTTT. The complete variable domain, with remaining parts taken from reference TRBV7-9 and TRBJ1-5, reads DTGVSQNPRHKITKRGQNVTFRCDPISEHNRLYWYRQTLGQGPEFLTYFQNEAQLEKSRLLSDRFSAERPKGSFSTLEIQRTEQGDSAMYLCASTHGPNQPQHFGDGTRLSIL.

V usage is TRBV14 and J usage is TRBJ2-1; 12 positions match TRBD2. Germline CDR1 is SGHDN and CDR2 is FVKESK. The CDR3 has 19 residues. After removal of 1 base from V and 5 bases from J, the junction contained 12 bases not matched to a gene. The CDR3 protein is CASSQVLAGGPRRNNEQFF. In nucleotides, the CDR3 is TGTGCCAGCAGCCAAGTGCTAGCGGGAGGGCCGAGGCGGAACAATGAGCAGTTCTTC.

V gene TRBV2 combines with J gene TRBJ2-1; D is perhaps TRBD2 (5 bases). This CDR3 region has 14 residues. Trimming stripped 8 bases from V and 2 bases from J, with 13 bases between. CDR1 is SNHLY, CDR2 FYNNEI, per germline. DNA of the CDR3: TGTGCCAGCCCGGGAAGCGAGACCTACAATGAGCAGTTCTTC. Its translation: CASPGSETYNEQFF.

The chain is built from TRBV6-6 and TRBJ2-7, with 8 bases aligning to TRBD1. J lost 0 bases, V lost 7 bases, and 8 bases had no gene match. This CDR3 contains 15 residues. CDR1 and CDR2 from the germline V gene are MNHNY and SVGAGI (reference sequence). For the CDR3, the DNA is TGTGCCAGCACTCCGGACAGGGACGGCTCCTACGAGCAGTACTTC. As protein: CASTPDRDGSYEQYF.

This chain connects TRBV11-2 to TRBJ2-1, with TRBD1 matching 9 bases. CDR3 length: 16 residues. Germline CDR1 is SGHAT and CDR2 is FQNNGV. The trim removed 1 base at V and 4 bases at J, leaving 5 bases unmatched. The CDR3 sequence: CASSLGPGQGYNEQFF. The CDR3 DNA sequence: TGTGCCAGCAGCTTAGGTCCGGGACAGGGATACAATGAGCAGTTCTTC.

V and J are TRBV7-8 and TRBJ2-1, with 11 bases identical to TRBD1. The length of the CDR3 is 17 residues. V was pared by 5 bases and J by 4 bases, with 10 bases of the junction left unmatched. Germline V gene data show CDR1 as SGHVS and CDR2 as FQNEAQ. CDR3 loop: CASSPNGGTGGYNEQFF. CDR3 coding DNA: TGTGCCAGCAGCCCGAACGGGGGGACAGGGGGTTACAATGAGCAGTTCTTC.

The CDR3 DNA sequence: TGTGCCAGCAGCTGGGGCCACGAGCAGTACTTC. Its protein product is CASSWGHEQYF. J is TRBJ2-7 and V is TRBV27; TRBD1 might be the D (5 bases). Germline CDR1 reads MNHEY; CDR2 reads SMNVEV (reference sequence). The CDR3 runs 11 residues. V was cut by 6 bases and J by 5 bases, with 8 bases left in between.

J is TRBJ2-7 and V is TRBV28, with 10 bases that match TRBD2. The V and J ends lost 7 bases and 2 bases, in that order; junction bases with no gene match: 8. This CDR3 region has 15 residues. Germline V CDR1 and CDR2: MDHEN, SYDVKM. For the CDR3, the DNA is TGTGCCAGCACCCCCCGACTAGCGGGTCCCTACGAGCAGTACTTC. Translation gives CASTPRLAGPYEQYF.

The V gene is TRBV9, the J gene TRBJ1-2, with a tentative D call TRBD1 (5 bases). V lost 3 bases and J 3 bases, leaving 12 bases between the germline ends. This CDR3 has 14 residues. Germline lookup yields CDR1 SGDLS and CDR2 YYNGEE. The CDR3 sequence is CASSATGGDYGYTF. In DNA form, the CDR3 reads TGTGCCAGCAGCGCCACAGGCGGGGACTATGGCTACACCTTC.

Worth noting for this clone: This CDR3 is also generated by other DNA sequences in the sample. The chain is built from TRBV28 and TRBJ2-7; a weak D match, TRBD1 (6 bases). Germline V lookup: CDR1 MDHEN, CDR2 SYDVKM. Trimming cost V 5 bases and J 4 bases, with 12 bases left between them. The CDR3 loop spans 13 amino acids. The DNA of the CDR3 is TGTGCCAGCAGTCTTAATCAGGGGTACGAGCAGTACTTC. It yields the protein CASSLNQGYEQYF. Based on the CDR3 plus reference TRBV28 and TRBJ2-7, the full variable domain is DVKVTQSSRYLVKRTGEKVFLECVQDMDHENMFWYRQDPGLGLRLIYFSYDVKMKEKGDIPEGYSVSREKKERFSLILESASTNQTSMYLCASSLNQGYEQYFGPGTRLTVT.

The rearrangement joins TRBV6-5 to TRBJ2-3, with 7 nucleotides matching TRBD1. From germline, CDR1 is MNHEY and CDR2 SVGAGI. The CDR3 is 15 residues long. V trimming: 5 bases; J trimming: 2 bases; junction bases outside the gene matches: 7. The CDR3 sequence: CASSVLTGITDTQYF. The CDR3 nucleotides are TGTGCCAGCAGTGTCCTGACAGGGATCACAGATACGCAGTATTTT.

The chain recombines TRBV15 with TRBJ1-1; D not resolved. V lost 8 bases and J 4 bases, leaving 8 bases between the germline ends. The CDR3 consists of 11 residues. The germline V gene has CDR1 LNHNV and CDR2 YYDKDF (reference sequence). The CDR3 region has the DNA TGTGCCACCGCGGTAACCACTGAAGCTTTCTTT. This codes for CATAVTTEAFF.

This chain joins TRBV11-2 and TRBJ1-2; D unresolved. CDR1 is SGHAT, CDR2 FQNNGV, per germline. The V end was cut by 0 bases, the J end by 4 bases, with 12 bases between. The CDR3 runs 15 residues. DNA of the CDR3: TGTGCCAGCAGCTTAGACGTTGGCACCACCTATGGCTACACCTTC. Protein: CASSLDVGTTYGYTF.

This clone was observed a single time. V is TRBV14 and J is TRBJ2-4; weak D call: TRBD1 (6 bases). V was cut by 0 bases and J by 7 bases, with 10 bases left in between. There are 14 residues in the CDR3. CDR1 is SGHDN and CDR2 is FVKESK in the germline V gene. The CDR3, as DNA: TGTGCCAGCAGCCAAGACTGGGACAAGAACATTCAGTACTTC. Translating gives CASSQDWDKNIQYF.